This T cell receptor beta chain is drawn from a study of beta chain features in type 1 diabetes. Whole-study results and caveats: When Type 1 diabetes patients were examined, their TCRB CDR3s proved moderately but significantly shorter in all four CD4+ subsets.

Per germline, CDR1 SGHDT and CDR2 YYEEEE. The CDR3 sequence is 14 residues long. The ends lost 0 bases at V and 6 bases at J; junction bases unmatched: 1. This clone was seen a few times. No antigen is known for it. The investigators reverse transcribed all of the isolated RNA, so they sequenced expressed TCRB transcripts. Sequenced by immunoSEQ multiplex PCR; TCRdb stores in-frame clones only, minus some. The sample lists around 340,000 clones; 7% to 10% were seen once. The sequenced material came from central memory CD4+ T cells from blood. This chain uses TRBV5-6 with TRBJ2-2; TRBD1 agrees at 8 bases. This clonotype originated in a man between 25 and 39 years old with type 1 diabetes. CDR3 protein: CASSLVQGAGELFF. The DNA of the CDR3 is TGTGCCAGCAGCTTGGTACAGGGGGCCGGGGAGCTGTTTTTT.